This TCR beta chain originates from a study of cytomegalovirus exposure and HLA in healthy donors. Study context: The same platform as the 666 first-cohort repertoires was used for the 130 or so validation repertoires, a later analysis reported.

TCRdb's table, derived via immunoSEQ multiplex PCR, lists solely in-frame clones and lacks some. Of tens of thousands of clones in the sample, approximately 81% are singletons; the top ten hold 20% to 25%. Germline lookup yields CDR1 MGHRA and CDR2 YSYEKL. This CDR3 comprises 15 residues. With 4 bases clipped from V and 4 bases from J, the junction kept 5 bases outside the gene matches. The source of this sequence is a man younger than 30 in good health and CMV-seropositive. V gene TRBV4-1 combines with J gene TRBJ2-2; 8 nucleotides match TRBD2. Sequenced: PBMCs. The CDR3 spells CASSLQRESTGELFF. The CDR3, as DNA: TGCGCCAGCAGCCTCCAGCGGGAGTCCACCGGGGAGCTGTTTTTT.